The rows below give T cell receptor beta chains drawn from one sample of a study of T cells after yellow fever vaccination. A single record per CDR3 protein comes from TCRdb applying MiXCR to the 5' RACE reads. The sample has around 320,000 distinct CDR3 sequences; under 9% are singletons. The sample in question was CD4+ T cells sorted from PBMCs, obtained 5 days after the yellow fever booster vaccination. The receptor set was obtained from a young man who received the YFV17D yellow fever vaccine. Both conserved end residues are part of each CDR3. Fields, in order: clone size, J gene, V gene, D gene, CDR3 protein, CDR3 DNA. D genes are given only for firm matches. Where a row states a size, it is once, few, many or the class of an expanded clone; other rows omit it.

clone size: few; J gene: TRBJ2-1; V gene: TRBV5-1; D gene: TRBD2; CDR3 protein: CASSGLAGGPPGEQFF; CDR3 DNA: TGCGCCAGCAGCGGATTAGCGGGGGGGCCACCCGGTGAGCAGTTCTTC
clone size: few; J gene: TRBJ1-6; V gene: TRBV20-1; D gene: NA; CDR3 protein: CSASKGLNNSPLHF; CDR3 DNA: TGCAGTGCTAGTAAGGGGCTCAATAATTCACCCCTCCACTTT
clone size: NA; J gene: TRBJ2-3; V gene: TRBV7-2; D gene: TRBD1; CDR3 protein: CASSLGGQGTDTQYF; CDR3 DNA: TGTGCCAGCAGCTTGGGGGGACAGGGAACAGATACGCAGTATTTT
clone size: many; J gene: TRBJ1-2; V gene: TRBV7-2; D gene: TRBD1; CDR3 protein: CASSQDRVFGYTF; CDR3 DNA: TGTGCCAGCAGCCAGGACAGGGTCTTTGGCTACACCTTC
clone size: NA; J gene: TRBJ2-5; V gene: TRBV5-6; D gene: NA; CDR3 protein: CASSPPEAETQYF; CDR3 DNA: TGTGCCAGCAGCCCACCTGAGGCCGAGACCCAGTACTTC
clone size: few; J gene: TRBJ2-7; V gene: TRBV7-2; D gene: TRBD2; CDR3 protein: CASSRPTTSGGNEQYF; CDR3 DNA: TGTGCCAGCAGCCGCCCCACGACTAGCGGAGGCAACGAGCAGTACTTC
clone size: many; J gene: TRBJ2-1; V gene: TRBV29-1; D gene: NA; CDR3 protein: CSVPRVDSSYNEQFF; CDR3 DNA: TGCAGCGTACCGAGGGTGGACAGCTCCTACAATGAGCAGTTCTTC
clone size: NA; J gene: TRBJ1-1; V gene: TRBV20-1; D gene: TRBD1; CDR3 protein: CSARKTGMNTEAFF; CDR3 DNA: TGCAGTGCTAGGAAGACAGGGATGAACACTGAAGCTTTCTTT
clone size: many; J gene: TRBJ2-2; V gene: TRBV19; D gene: NA; CDR3 protein: CASRAGSTGELFF; CDR3 DNA: TGTGCCAGTAGAGCAGGGAGCACCGGGGAGCTGTTTTTT
clone size: few; J gene: TRBJ2-6; V gene: TRBV7-6; D gene: TRBD1; CDR3 protein: CASSFSWTGVSSGANVLTF; CDR3 DNA: TGTGCCAGCAGCTTTTCCTGGACAGGAGTTTCCTCTGGGGCCAACGTCCTGACTTTC
clone size: NA; J gene: TRBJ2-1; V gene: TRBV20-1; D gene: NA; CDR3 protein: CSARTVGGPNNEQFF; CDR3 DNA: TGCAGTGCTAGGACGGTCGGGGGGCCTAACAATGAGCAGTTCTTC
clone size: few; J gene: TRBJ2-5; V gene: TRBV3-1; D gene: NA; CDR3 protein: CASSQYSLDTQYF; CDR3 DNA: TGTGCCAGCAGCCAGTATTCTTTGGACACCCAGTACTTC
clone size: few; J gene: TRBJ2-7; V gene: TRBV6-2/TRBV6-3; D gene: TRBD1; CDR3 protein: CASSSGTGLSEQYF; CDR3 DNA: TGTGCCAGCAGTTCCGGGACAGGGCTGTCCGAGCAGTACTTC
clone size: NA; J gene: TRBJ1-6; V gene: TRBV19; D gene: NA; CDR3 protein: CASSLPIGNSPLHF; CDR3 DNA: TGTGCCAGTAGTCTCCCCATTGGTAATTCACCCCTCCACTTT
clone size: few; J gene: TRBJ2-1; V gene: TRBV29-1; D gene: TRBD1; CDR3 protein: CSGRAGGLYNEQFF; CDR3 DNA: TGCAGCGGGAGGGCAGGGGGCTTATACAATGAGCAGTTCTTC
clone size: NA; J gene: TRBJ1-4; V gene: TRBV4-2; D gene: NA; CDR3 protein: CASSQSEKLFF; CDR3 DNA: TGTGCCAGCAGCCAGAGTGAAAAACTGTTTTTT
clone size: NA; J gene: TRBJ1-3; V gene: TRBV20-1; D gene: NA; CDR3 protein: CSASRTERGNTIYF; CDR3 DNA: TGCAGTGCTAGCCGGACAGAAAGAGGAAACACCATATATTTT
clone size: few; J gene: TRBJ1-5; V gene: TRBV23-1; D gene: NA; CDR3 protein: CAREDYSNQPQHF; CDR3 DNA: TGCGCCAGGGAGGATTATAGCAATCAGCCCCAGCATTTT
clone size: NA; J gene: TRBJ1-4; V gene: TRBV6-5; D gene: NA; CDR3 protein: CASSRTDEKLFF; CDR3 DNA: TGTGCCAGCAGTAGGACCGATGAAAAACTGTTTTTT
clone size: NA; J gene: TRBJ2-1; V gene: TRBV2; D gene: NA; CDR3 protein: CASSEMSGYNEQFF; CDR3 DNA: TGTGCCAGCAGTGAAATGAGTGGATACAATGAGCAGTTCTTC
clone size: few; J gene: TRBJ1-5; V gene: TRBV30; D gene: TRBD1; CDR3 protein: CAWARDRVQHF; CDR3 DNA: TGTGCCTGGGCCAGGGACAGGGTGCAGCATTTT
clone size: NA; J gene: TRBJ1-1; V gene: TRBV12-3/TRBV12-4; D gene: NA; CDR3 protein: CASSFRRQDEAFF; CDR3 DNA: TGTGCCAGCAGTTTTCGGAGGCAAGACGAAGCTTTCTTT
clone size: few; J gene: TRBJ2-3; V gene: TRBV6-5; D gene: TRBD2; CDR3 protein: CASSYGLGRRDTQYF; CDR3 DNA: TGTGCCAGCAGTTACGGACTAGGACGGCGGGATACGCAGTATTTT
clone size: few; J gene: TRBJ2-7; V gene: TRBV29-1; D gene: NA; CDR3 protein: CSVKGGVDEYF; CDR3 DNA: TGCAGCGTTAAGGGTGGGGTCGATGAGTACTTC
clone size: few; J gene: TRBJ1-2; V gene: TRBV20-1; D gene: NA; CDR3 protein: CSARRRGGMFYGYTF; CDR3 DNA: TGCAGTGCTAGGAGGCGGGGGGGAATGTTTTATGGCTACACCTTC
clone size: few; J gene: TRBJ2-7; V gene: TRBV6-5; D gene: TRBD1; CDR3 protein: CASSTTGTANYEQYF; CDR3 DNA: TGTGCCAGCAGCACCACCGGGACAGCTAACTACGAGCAGTACTTC
clone size: NA; J gene: TRBJ2-5; V gene: TRBV20-1; D gene: TRBD1; CDR3 protein: CSARDRTGPQETQYF; CDR3 DNA: TGCAGTGCTAGAGACCGGACAGGTCCTCAAGAGACCCAGTACTTC
clone size: NA; J gene: TRBJ2-5; V gene: TRBV6-5; D gene: NA; CDR3 protein: CASRLRPGPYSGETQYF; CDR3 DNA: TGTGCCAGCAGACTACGGCCGGGACCCTACTCGGGAGAGACCCAGTACTTC
clone size: few; J gene: TRBJ1-2; V gene: TRBV7-2; D gene: TRBD1; CDR3 protein: CASRAGGDYGYTF; CDR3 DNA: TGTGCCAGTCGTGCAGGGGGCGACTATGGCTACACCTTC
clone size: few; J gene: TRBJ1-2; V gene: TRBV7-9; D gene: TRBD1; CDR3 protein: CASSLVAGQGNGYTF; CDR3 DNA: TGTGCCAGCAGCTTAGTAGCGGGACAGGGGAATGGCTACACCTTC
clone size: many; J gene: TRBJ1-1; V gene: TRBV4-3; D gene: NA; CDR3 protein: CASSNRADTEAFF; CDR3 DNA: TGCGCCAGCAGCAACAGGGCGGACACTGAAGCTTTCTTT
clone size: NA; J gene: TRBJ1-4; V gene: TRBV7-3; D gene: TRBD1; CDR3 protein: CASSLTGENRGEKLFF; CDR3 DNA: TGTGCCAGCAGCTTAACCGGGGAGAACAGGGGGGAAAAACTGTTTTTT
clone size: NA; J gene: TRBJ1-2; V gene: TRBV27; D gene: NA; CDR3 protein: CASSYRDNYGYTF; CDR3 DNA: TGTGCCAGCAGTTACCGGGACAACTATGGCTACACCTTC